The entry below describes one TCR beta chain. Its specificity is not known. This record comes from a study of OX40 agonist ivuxolimab in advanced cancers. Study-wide results and limits: Certain nonresponding patients likewise had low normalized T-cell clonal expansion. CD4+ and CD8+ blood T cells expanded clonally by week 6 at 0.1 to 3.0 mg/kg.

The protocol was immunoSEQ multiplex PCR, while the TCRdb copy is restricted to in-frame clones and leaves out a portion. The sample shows fewer than 75,000 clones, roughly 89% of them seen only once. This CDR3 has 14 residues. V dropped 0 bases and J dropped 1 base, with 5 bases sitting between them. Germline-derived CDR1 and CDR2 are WNHNN and SYGVQD (reference sequence). This receptor was obtained from an adult with an advanced solid tumor such as melanoma, head and neck, liver or kidney cancer. The material sequenced was CD4+ or CD8+ T cells sorted from blood, taken in a trial of the OX40 agonist ivuxolimab. The rearrangement joins TRBV10-1 to TRBJ2-3; the D is unclear. The CDR3 reads CASSESLGTDTQYF. Written as DNA, the CDR3 is TGCGCCAGCAGTGAGTCCTTAGGCACAGATACGCAGTATTTT.